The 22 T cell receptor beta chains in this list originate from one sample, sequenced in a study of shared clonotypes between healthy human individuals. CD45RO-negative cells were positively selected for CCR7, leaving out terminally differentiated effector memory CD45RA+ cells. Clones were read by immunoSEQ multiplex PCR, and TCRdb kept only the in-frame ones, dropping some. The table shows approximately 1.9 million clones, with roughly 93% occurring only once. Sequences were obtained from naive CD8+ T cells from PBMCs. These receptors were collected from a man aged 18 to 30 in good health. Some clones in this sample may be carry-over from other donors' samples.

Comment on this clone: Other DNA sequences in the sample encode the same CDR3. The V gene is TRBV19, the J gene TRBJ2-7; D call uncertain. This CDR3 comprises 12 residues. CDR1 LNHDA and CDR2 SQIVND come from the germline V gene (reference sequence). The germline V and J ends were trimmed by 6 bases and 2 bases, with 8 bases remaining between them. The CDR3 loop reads CASSGQTYEQYF. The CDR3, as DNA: TGTGCCAGTAGCGGTCAAACCTACGAGCAGTACTTC.

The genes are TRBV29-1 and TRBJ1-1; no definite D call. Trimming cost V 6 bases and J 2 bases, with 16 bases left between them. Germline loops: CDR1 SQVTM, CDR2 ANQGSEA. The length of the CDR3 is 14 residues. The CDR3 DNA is TGCAGCGTACCAACGGGCCCTTTCAACACTGAAGCTTTCTTT. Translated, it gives CSVPTGPFNTEAFF.

CDR3 DNA sequence: TGTGCCAGCAGCCCAGGGACGCCGAGTCTCTATGGCTACACCTTC. Protein: CASSPGTPSLYGYTF. The chain has TRBV11-2 and TRBJ1-2; weak D call: TRBD1 (5 bases). The CDR3 totals 15 residues. CDR1 and CDR2 from the germline V gene are SGHAT and FQNNGV. Trimming removed 5 bases from V and 4 bases from J, with 17 bases in between.

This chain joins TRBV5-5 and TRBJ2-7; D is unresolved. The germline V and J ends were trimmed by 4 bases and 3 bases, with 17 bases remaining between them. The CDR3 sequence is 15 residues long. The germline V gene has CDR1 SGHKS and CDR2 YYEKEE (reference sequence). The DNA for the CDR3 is TGTGCCAGCAGCCCCCGGTCCTTGGTAATCTACGAGCAGTACTTC. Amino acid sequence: CASSPRSLVIYEQYF.

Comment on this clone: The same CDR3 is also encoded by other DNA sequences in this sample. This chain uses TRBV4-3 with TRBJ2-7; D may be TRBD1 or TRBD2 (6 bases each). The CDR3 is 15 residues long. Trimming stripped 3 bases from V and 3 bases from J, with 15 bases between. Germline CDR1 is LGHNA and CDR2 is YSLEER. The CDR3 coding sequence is TGCGCCAGCAGCCAGGATCGGGGGCATTACTACGAGCAGTACTTC. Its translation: CASSQDRGHYYEQYF.

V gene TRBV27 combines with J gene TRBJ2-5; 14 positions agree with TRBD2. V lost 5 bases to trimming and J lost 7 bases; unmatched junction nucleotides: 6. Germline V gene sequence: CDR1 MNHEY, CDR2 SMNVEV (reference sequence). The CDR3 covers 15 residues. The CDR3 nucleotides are TGTGCCAGCAGTGCCGGGACTAGCGGGAGAGGGACCCAGTACTTC. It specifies CASSAGTSGRGTQYF.

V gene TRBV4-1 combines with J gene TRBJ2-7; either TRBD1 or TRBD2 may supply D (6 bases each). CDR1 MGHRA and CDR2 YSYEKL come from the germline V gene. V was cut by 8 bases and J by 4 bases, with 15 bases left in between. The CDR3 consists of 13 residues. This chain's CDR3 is CASALGGGYEQYF. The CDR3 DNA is TGCGCCAGCGCGCTAGGAGGGGGTTACGAGCAGTACTTC.

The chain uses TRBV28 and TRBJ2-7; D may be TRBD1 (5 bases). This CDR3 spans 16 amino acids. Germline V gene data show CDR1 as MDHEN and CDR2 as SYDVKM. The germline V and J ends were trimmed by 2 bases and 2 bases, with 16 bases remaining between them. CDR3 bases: TGTGCCAGCAGTTTAAAATTATTTGACAGTGCCTACGAGCAGTACTTC. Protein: CASSLKLFDSAYEQYF.

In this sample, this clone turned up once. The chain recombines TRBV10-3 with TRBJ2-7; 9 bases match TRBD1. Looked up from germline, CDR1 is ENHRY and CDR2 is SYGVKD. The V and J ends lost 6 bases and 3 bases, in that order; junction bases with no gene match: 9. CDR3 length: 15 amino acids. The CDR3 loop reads CAISSGTGNNYEQYF. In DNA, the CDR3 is TGTGCCATCAGCTCCGGGACAGGGAATAACTACGAGCAGTACTTC.

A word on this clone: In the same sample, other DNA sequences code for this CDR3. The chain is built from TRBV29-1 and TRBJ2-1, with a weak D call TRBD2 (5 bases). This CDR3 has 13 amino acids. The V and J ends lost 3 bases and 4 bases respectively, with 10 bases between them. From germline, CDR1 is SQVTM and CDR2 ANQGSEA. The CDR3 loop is CSVDGRTYNEQFF. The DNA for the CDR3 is TGCAGCGTTGATGGCAGGACTTACAATGAGCAGTTCTTC.

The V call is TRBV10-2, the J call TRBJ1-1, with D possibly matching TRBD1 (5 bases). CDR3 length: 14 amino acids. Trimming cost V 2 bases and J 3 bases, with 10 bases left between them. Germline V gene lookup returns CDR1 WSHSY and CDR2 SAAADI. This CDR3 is CASSERRADTEAFF. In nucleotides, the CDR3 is TGCGCCAGCAGTGAGCGCAGGGCGGACACTGAAGCTTTCTTT.

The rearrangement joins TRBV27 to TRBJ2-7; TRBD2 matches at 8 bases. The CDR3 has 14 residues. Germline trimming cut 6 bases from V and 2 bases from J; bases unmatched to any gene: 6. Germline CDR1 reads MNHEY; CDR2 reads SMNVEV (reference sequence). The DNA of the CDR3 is TGTGCCAGCAGGTCCGGGACTAGTCCCTACGAGCAGTACTTC. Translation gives CASRSGTSPYEQYF.

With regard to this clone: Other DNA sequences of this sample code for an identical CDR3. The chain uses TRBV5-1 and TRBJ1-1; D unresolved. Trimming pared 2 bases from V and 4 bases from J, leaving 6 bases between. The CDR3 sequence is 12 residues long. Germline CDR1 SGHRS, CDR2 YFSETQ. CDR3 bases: TGCGCCAGCAGCTTCAGTGGCACTGAAGCTTTCTTT. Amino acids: CASSFSGTEAFF.

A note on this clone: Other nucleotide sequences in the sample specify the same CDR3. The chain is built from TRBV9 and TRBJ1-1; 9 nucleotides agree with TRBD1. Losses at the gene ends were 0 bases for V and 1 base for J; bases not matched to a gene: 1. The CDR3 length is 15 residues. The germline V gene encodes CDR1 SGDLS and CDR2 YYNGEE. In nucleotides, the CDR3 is TGTGCCAGCAGCGTAGAGGGACAGGGGAACACTGAAGCTTTCTTT. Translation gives CASSVEGQGNTEAFF. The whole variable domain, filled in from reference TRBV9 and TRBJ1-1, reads DSGVTQTPKHLITATGQRVTLRCSPRSGDLSVYWYQQSLDQGLQFLIQYYNGEERAKGNILERFSAQQFPDLHSELNLSSLELGDSALYFCASSVEGQGNTEAFFGQGTRLTVV.

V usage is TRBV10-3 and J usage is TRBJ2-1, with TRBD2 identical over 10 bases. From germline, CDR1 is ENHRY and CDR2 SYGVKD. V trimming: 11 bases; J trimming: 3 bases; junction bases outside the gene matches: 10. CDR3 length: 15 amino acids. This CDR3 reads CAALAGTSDYNEQFF. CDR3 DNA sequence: TGTGCCGCCCTCGCAGGGACTAGCGACTACAATGAGCAGTTCTTC.

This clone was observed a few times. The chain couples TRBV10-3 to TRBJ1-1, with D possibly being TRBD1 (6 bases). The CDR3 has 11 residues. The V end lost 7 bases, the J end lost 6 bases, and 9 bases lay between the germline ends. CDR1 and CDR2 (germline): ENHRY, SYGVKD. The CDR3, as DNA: TGTGCCATCAAGGGGGGCGCTGAAGCTTTCTTT. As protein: CAIKGGAEAFF.

The CDR3 region has the DNA TGTGCCAGCAGTTCTTTGGGGAACTATGGCTACACCTTC. It yields the protein CASSSLGNYGYTF. The rearrangement joins TRBV6-5 to TRBJ1-2; no clear D gene. V was clipped by 4 bases and J by 2 bases, with 8 bases between them. This CDR3 is 13 amino acids long. CDR1 and CDR2 (germline): MNHEY, SVGAGI.

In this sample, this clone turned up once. CDR3 sequence: CASSMGQFNYGYTF. CDR3 DNA sequence: TGTGCCAGCAGCATGGGACAGTTCAACTATGGCTACACCTTC. The rearrangement links TRBV5-4 to TRBJ1-2; TRBD1 agrees at 7 bases. The CDR3 is made up of 14 amino acids. J gave up 2 bases and V 4 bases, and 5 bases lay outside the gene matches. Germline CDR1 is SGHNT and CDR2 is YYREEE (reference sequence).

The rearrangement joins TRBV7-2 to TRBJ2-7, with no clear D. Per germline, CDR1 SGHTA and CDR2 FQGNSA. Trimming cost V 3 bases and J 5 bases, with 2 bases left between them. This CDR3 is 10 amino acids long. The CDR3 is CASSFHEQYF. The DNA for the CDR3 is TGTGCCAGCAGCTTTCACGAGCAGTACTTC.

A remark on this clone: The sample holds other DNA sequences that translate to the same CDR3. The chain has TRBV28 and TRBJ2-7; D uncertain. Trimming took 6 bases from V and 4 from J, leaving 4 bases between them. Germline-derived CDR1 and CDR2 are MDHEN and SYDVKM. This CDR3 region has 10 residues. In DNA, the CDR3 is TGTGCCAGCAGCAGGTACGAGCAGTACTTC. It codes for CASSRYEQYF.

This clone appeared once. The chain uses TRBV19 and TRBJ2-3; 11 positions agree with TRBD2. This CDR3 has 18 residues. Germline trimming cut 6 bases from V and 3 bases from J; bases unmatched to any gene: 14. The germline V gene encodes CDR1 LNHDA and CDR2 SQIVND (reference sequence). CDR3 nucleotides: TGTGCCAGTAGCCCCATCGTCCGTCTAGCGGGAGGAACAGATACGCAGTATTTT. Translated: CASSPIVRLAGGTDTQYF. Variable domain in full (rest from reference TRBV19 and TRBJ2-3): DGGITQSPKYLFRKEGQNVTLSCEQNLNHDAMYWYRQDPGQGLRLIYYSQIVNDFQKGDIAEGYSVSREKKESFPLTVTSAQKNPTAFYLCASSPIVRLAGGTDTQYFGPGTRLTVL.

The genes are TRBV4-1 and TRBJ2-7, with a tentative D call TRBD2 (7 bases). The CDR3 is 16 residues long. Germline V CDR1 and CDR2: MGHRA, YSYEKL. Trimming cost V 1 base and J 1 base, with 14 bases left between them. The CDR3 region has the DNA TGCGCCAGCAGCCAAGGGATAGGGGGGGGTTCCTACGAGCAGTACTTC. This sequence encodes CASSQGIGGGSYEQYF.